This TCR beta chain was captured by sequencing in a study of T cell repertoires in cytomegalovirus infection. About the research overall: It can be stated that public TCR beta signatures indicated CMV infection as well as a matching HLA type.

TCRdb fed the reads into MiXCR, producing one record per CDR3 protein. The sample contains roughly 100,000 distinct CDR3 sequences, approximately 17% of which appear only once. The CDR3 length is 12 residues. V lost 4 bases and J lost 1, with 5 bases in between. Germline assignment: CDR1 SQVTM and CDR2 ANQGSEA. J is TRBJ2-1 and V is TRBV29-1; D remains ambiguous. The source material was PBMCs. The origin of this receptor is a human donor in good health (CMV status not recorded). Some clones in this sample may be carry-over from other donors' samples. As DNA, the CDR3 is TGCAGCGTTGGTGGGTCCTACAATGAGCAGTTCTTC. Residues: CSVGGSYNEQFF.